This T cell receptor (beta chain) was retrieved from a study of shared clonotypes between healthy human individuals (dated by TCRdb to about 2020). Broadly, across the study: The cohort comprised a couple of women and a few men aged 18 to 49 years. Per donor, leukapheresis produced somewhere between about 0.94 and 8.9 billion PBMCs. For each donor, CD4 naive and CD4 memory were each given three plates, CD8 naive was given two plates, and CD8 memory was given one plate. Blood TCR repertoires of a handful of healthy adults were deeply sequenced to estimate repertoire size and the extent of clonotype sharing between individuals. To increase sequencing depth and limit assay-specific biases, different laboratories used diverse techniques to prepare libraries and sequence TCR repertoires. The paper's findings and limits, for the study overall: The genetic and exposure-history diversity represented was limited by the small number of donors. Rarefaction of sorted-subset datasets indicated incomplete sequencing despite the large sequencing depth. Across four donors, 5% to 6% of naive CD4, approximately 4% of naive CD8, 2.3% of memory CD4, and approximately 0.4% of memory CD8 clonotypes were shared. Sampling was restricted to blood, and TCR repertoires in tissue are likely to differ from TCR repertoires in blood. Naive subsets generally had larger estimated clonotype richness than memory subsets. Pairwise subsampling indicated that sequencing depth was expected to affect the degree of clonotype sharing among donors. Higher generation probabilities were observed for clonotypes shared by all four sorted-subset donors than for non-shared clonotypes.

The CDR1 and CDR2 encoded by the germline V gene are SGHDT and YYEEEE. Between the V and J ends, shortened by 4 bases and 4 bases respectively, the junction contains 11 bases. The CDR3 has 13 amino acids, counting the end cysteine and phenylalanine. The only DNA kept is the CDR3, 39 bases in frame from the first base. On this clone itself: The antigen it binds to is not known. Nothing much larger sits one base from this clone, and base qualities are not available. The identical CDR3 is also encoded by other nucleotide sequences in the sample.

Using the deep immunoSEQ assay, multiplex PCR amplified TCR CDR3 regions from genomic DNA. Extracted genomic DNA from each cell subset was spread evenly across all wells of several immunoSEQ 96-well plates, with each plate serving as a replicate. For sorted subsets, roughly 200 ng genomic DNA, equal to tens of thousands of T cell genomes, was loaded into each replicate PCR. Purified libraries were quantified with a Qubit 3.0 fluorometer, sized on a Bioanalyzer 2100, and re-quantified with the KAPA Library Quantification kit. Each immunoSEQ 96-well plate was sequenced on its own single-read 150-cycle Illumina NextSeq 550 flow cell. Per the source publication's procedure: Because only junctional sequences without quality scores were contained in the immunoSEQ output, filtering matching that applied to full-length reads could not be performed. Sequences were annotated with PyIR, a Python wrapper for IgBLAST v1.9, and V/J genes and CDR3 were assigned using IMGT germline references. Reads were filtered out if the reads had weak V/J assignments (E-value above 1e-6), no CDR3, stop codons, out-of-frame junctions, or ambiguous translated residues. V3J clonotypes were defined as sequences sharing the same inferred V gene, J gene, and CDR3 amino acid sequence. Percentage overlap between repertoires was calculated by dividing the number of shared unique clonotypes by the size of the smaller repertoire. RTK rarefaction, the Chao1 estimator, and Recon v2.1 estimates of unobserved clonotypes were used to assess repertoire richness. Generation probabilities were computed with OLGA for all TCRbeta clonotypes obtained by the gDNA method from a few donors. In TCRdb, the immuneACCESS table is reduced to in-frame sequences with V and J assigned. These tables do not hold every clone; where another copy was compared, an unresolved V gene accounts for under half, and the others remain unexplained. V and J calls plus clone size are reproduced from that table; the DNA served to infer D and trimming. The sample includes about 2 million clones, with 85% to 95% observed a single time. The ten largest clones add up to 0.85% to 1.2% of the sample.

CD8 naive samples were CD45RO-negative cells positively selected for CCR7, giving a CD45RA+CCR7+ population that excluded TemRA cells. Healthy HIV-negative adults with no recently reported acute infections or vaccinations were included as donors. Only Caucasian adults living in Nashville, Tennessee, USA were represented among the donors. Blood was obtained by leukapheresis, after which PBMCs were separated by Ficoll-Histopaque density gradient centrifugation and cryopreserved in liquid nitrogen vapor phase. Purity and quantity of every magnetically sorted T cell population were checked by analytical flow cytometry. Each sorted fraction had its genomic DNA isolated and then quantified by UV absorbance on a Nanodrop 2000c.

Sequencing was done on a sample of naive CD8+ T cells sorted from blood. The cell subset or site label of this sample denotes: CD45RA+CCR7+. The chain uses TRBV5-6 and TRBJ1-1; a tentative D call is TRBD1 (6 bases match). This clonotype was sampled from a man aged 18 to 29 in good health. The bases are TGTGCCAGCAGCCCACAGGGAGGCACTGAAGCTTTCTTT. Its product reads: CASSPQGGTEAFF.